The 5 T cell receptor beta chains below come from one sample, sequenced in a study of T-cell memory formation after mild COVID-19. TCRdb fed the 5' RACE reads into MiXCR, producing one record per CDR3 protein. The sample includes some 190,000 distinct CDR3 sequences, approximately 20% seen only once; the top ten take about 2.4%. Sequences were obtained from PBMCs or a T cell subset sorted from them (not recorded which). Every receptor here comes from an adult woman who had mild COVID-19 (a few samples of this study predate the infection). Cell type and time point are not known.

This clonotype has more than one count but fewer than ten. V usage is TRBV13 and J usage is TRBJ2-7, with D uncertain. The germline V and J ends were trimmed by 7 bases and 2 bases, with 18 bases remaining between them. This CDR3 comprises 15 residues. CDR1 PRHDT and CDR2 FYEKMQ come from the germline V gene (reference sequence). The CDR3 is CASTALDSNTYEQYF. The CDR3 DNA is TGTGCCAGCACCGCACTTGACTCGAACACCTACGAGCAGTACTTC.

V is TRBV7-2 and J is TRBJ2-1; possible D gene TRBD2, 6 bases. The CDR3 loop spans 15 amino acids. Trimming shortened V by 5 bases and J by 10 bases, and 21 bases separated the two germline ends. The germline V gene has CDR1 SGHTA and CDR2 FQGNSA. This CDR3 reads CASSRTPGGPGEQFF. CDR3 DNA sequence: TGTGCCAGCAGCCGAACCCCCGGGGGACCTGGGGAGCAGTTCTTC.

This clonotype was observed a handful of times. The rearrangement links TRBV5-1 to TRBJ1-1; D unclear. The CDR3 has 13 amino acids. The germline gives CDR1 SGHRS, CDR2 YFSETQ. V shed 5 bases and J shed 5 bases, with 13 bases lying between them. The CDR3 spells CASSLVSETEAFF. CDR3 nucleotides: TGCGCCAGCAGTCTCGTATCAGAAACTGAAGCTTTCTTT.

This clonotype was observed many times. The V and J genes are TRBV7-3 and TRBJ1-1; D perhaps matches TRBD1 (5 bases). The germline gives CDR1 SGHTA, CDR2 FQGTGA. This CDR3 comprises 15 residues. V was trimmed by 2 bases and J by 4 bases, leaving 14 bases between them. This chain's CDR3 is CASSLERGMGTEAFF. As DNA, the CDR3 is TGTGCCAGCAGCTTAGAGAGGGGTATGGGCACTGAAGCTTTCTTT.

V and J are TRBV5-6 and TRBJ2-3; either TRBD1 or TRBD2 may fit D (6 bases each). The CDR3 loop spans 17 amino acids. In germline, CDR1 is SGHDT, CDR2 YYEEEE. V was cut by 0 bases and J by 1 base, with 15 bases left in between. This CDR3 reads CASSLAWGARGTDTQYF. CDR3 in DNA: TGTGCCAGCAGCTTGGCCTGGGGGGCAAGGGGCACAGATACGCAGTATTTT.